This T cell receptor beta chain appears in the sequencing data of a study of CD8+ T cells in alopecia areata. Sample treatment: oral pan-JAK inhibitor, 5-10 mg twice daily. Lesional scalp tissue (obtained by punch biopsy) and peripheral blood were collected from alopecia areata patients. Trimming stripped 5 bases from V and 8 bases from J, with 22 bases between. The V gene's germline CDR1 is MNHEY and CDR2 SMNVEV (reference sequence). The CDR3 sequence is 16 residues long. Sequencing templates came from extracted RNA that was reverse transcribed into cDNA. Assay used: immunoSEQ multiplex PCR; TCRdb lists only in-frame clones, some missing. The table lists over 90,000 clones, around 84% of them singletons.

Sequencing used CD8+ T cells sorted from blood, obtained between weeks 30 and 35, from a patient treated with tofacitinib. The chain carries TRBV27 and TRBJ2-1; D is perhaps TRBD2 (5 bases). The TCR sequence derives from a human donor with alopecia areata. DNA for the CDR3: TGTGCCAGCAGTCCTAGGTACCAGAGACTAAAGGATGAGCAGTTCTTC. Its translation is CASSPRYQRLKDEQFF.